Listed below are T cell receptor beta chains from one sample, sequenced in a study of T cells in Graves' hyperthyroidism and ophthalmopathy. MiXCR, applied by TCRdb to the multiplex PCR reads, yields one record per CDR3 protein. The repertoire holds a few hundred thousand distinct CDR3 sequences, approximately 19% seen once, with under 45% in the top ten. Sequenced material: blood. The receptor source for this set is a man in his forties or fifties with Graves' ophthalmopathy. The CDR3 runs from the conserved cysteine through the conserved F or W. Each record gives: D gene, clone size, J gene, V gene, CDR3 DNA, CDR3 protein. A D gene is named only where the DNA matches it firmly. Only part of the rows carry a size: once, few, many, or a class if the clone is expanded.

>-|-|TRBJ2-3|TRBV4-2
TGTGCCAGCAGCCTGATCGGAGATAGGGGAGATAAAGATACGCAGTATTTT
CASSLIGDRGDKDTQYF
>TRBD2|-|TRBJ2-1|TRBV11-2
TGTGCCAGCAGCTTTCGCGGGAGCGGCGATGAGCAGTTCTTC
CASSFRGSGDEQFF
>-|-|TRBJ1-1|TRBV19
TGTGCCAGTAGCTTGGGGGGGACCTTGAACACTGAAGCTTTCTTT
CASSLGGTLNTEAFF
>-|many|TRBJ2-7|TRBV11-2
TGTGCCAGCAGCTCGGCCCGGAAGCTTGGGGGTATTGAGCAGTACTTC
CASSSARKLGGIEQYF
>TRBD1|-|TRBJ2-3|TRBV28
TGTGCCAGCAGAAAAACAGGGGTCAGCACAGATACGCAGTATTTT
CASRKTGVSTDTQYF
>-|-|TRBJ2-7|TRBV27
TGTGCCAGCTCCTTTTTGGGCGAGCAGTACTTC
CASSFLGEQYF
>-|few|TRBJ1-1|TRBV6-1
TGTGCCAGCAGTTATTCCACCGGGACGGAAGCTTTCTTT
CASSYSTGTEAFF
>TRBD1|few|TRBJ2-2|TRBV2
TGTGCCAGCAGTGTGGAAAGGACAGGGGGCACCGGGGAGCTGTTTTTT
CASSVERTGGTGELFF
>-|many|TRBJ2-7|TRBV5-1
TGCGCCAGCAGCTTGCAGGCGCACTCCTACGAGCAGTACTTC
CASSLQAHSYEQYF
>-|-|TRBJ1-6|TRBV30
TGTGCCTGGAGTGGCAGAAATTCACCCCTCCACTTT
CAWSGRNSPLHF
>-|many|TRBJ2-1|TRBV5-1
TGCGCCAGCAGCTTGGATTCGGTAGAATACAATGAGCAGTTCTTC
CASSLDSVEYNEQFF
>-|many|TRBJ1-1|TRBV11-2
TGTGCCAGCAGTCGGGGGGGATTTCGCACTGAAGCTTTCTTT
CASSRGGFRTEAFF
>TRBD1|-|TRBJ1-5|TRBV3-1
TGTGCCAGCAGCCAAGGGGTGCGAAATACAGGGGGAGGTCAGCCCCAGCATTTT
CASSQGVRNTGGGQPQHF
>-|few|TRBJ2-1|TRBV6-4
TGTGCCAGCAGTGTATCGCAGGGGAATGCCAATGAGCAGTTCTTC
CASSVSQGNANEQFF
>TRBD1|few|TRBJ1-2|TRBV7-9
TGTGCCAGCATTCCTCCCGATAAGGGGGCCAATGGCTACACCTTC
CASIPPDKGANGYTF
>TRBD2|-|TRBJ2-1|TRBV11-1
TGTGCCAGCAGCCGTGGACTAGCGGGAGGAGGGCGGGTATACAATGAGCAGTTCTTC
CASSRGLAGGGRVYNEQFF